The 12 T cell receptor beta chains below were found in one sample sequenced in a study of TIL therapy for anti-PD-1-resistant metastatic lung cancer. This was the immunoSEQ v3 assay. Sequenced by immunoSEQ multiplex PCR; TCRdb stores in-frame clones only, minus some. The table lists 55,000 to 65,000 clones, about 73% of them singletons. The sample's time point: pre-treatment sample, taken before nivolumab and TIL therapy. The material sequenced was blood, taken at baseline. All receptors come from a person aged 25 to 85 with non-small cell lung cancer.

This chain links TRBV5-6 with TRBJ1-5, with TRBD1 as a possible D gene (5 bases). CDR3 length equals 14 residues. Germline values: CDR1 SGHDT, CDR2 YYEEEE. Trimming removed 4 bases from V and 7 bases from J, with 15 bases in between. The DNA for the CDR3 is TGTGCCAGCAGCGTTTCAGGGTCGACGCAGCCCCAGCATTTT. Its translation: CASSVSGSTQPQHF.

This chain joins TRBV9 and TRBJ2-7, with D uncertain. The CDR3 runs to 13 residues. With 4 bases removed from V and 3 bases from J, the gap between germline ends came to 11 bases. In germline, CDR1 is SGDLS, CDR2 YYNGEE. The CDR3 loop is CASSPTDGYEQYF. CDR3 sequence (DNA): TGTGCCAGCAGCCCCACCGATGGCTACGAGCAGTACTTC.

The chain uses TRBV19 and TRBJ2-2, with 8 nucleotides matching TRBD2. The CDR3 contains 16 residues. Trimming at V came to 4 bases and at J to 2 bases, leaving 6 bases not matched to a gene. Per germline, CDR1 LNHDA and CDR2 SQIVND (reference sequence). In DNA, the CDR3 is TGTGCCAGTAGTACTATAGCGGGGAGAAACACCGGGGAGCTGTTTTTT. It is translated as CASSTIAGRNTGELFF.

The J gene is TRBJ2-2, the V gene TRBV11-2; the D is unclear. The CDR3 has 15 amino acids. CDR1 and CDR2 (germline): SGHAT, FQNNGV. V lost 1 base and J 4 bases, leaving 10 bases between the germline ends. The CDR3 reads CASSLVSWSTGELFF. The CDR3 nucleotides read TGTGCCAGCAGCTTAGTATCTTGGAGCACCGGGGAGCTGTTTTTT.

This clone was seen only once. The CDR3 region is CSVTTSYEQYF. The CDR3 coding sequence is TGCAGCGTCACAACTAGCTACGAGCAGTACTTC. This chain uses TRBV29-1 with TRBJ2-5; TRBD2 might be the D (5 bases). The J call may be wrong; the DNA end is better matched by TRBJ2-7. Germline lookup yields CDR1 SQVTM and CDR2 ANQGSEA. CDR3 length equals 11 residues.

The chain uses TRBV28 and TRBJ1-5; no reliable D call. V shed 6 bases and J shed 0 bases, with 12 bases lying between them. Germline CDR1 MDHEN, CDR2 SYDVKM. CDR3 length: 15 residues. CDR3 nucleotide sequence: TGTGCCAGCAGCTCCGGTGGATATAGCAATCAGCCCCAGCATTTT. It encodes CASSSGGYSNQPQHF.

V usage is TRBV27 and J usage is TRBJ2-7; D possibly corresponds to TRBD2 (6 bases). This CDR3 has 14 amino acids. From germline, CDR1 is MNHEY and CDR2 SMNVEV (reference sequence). Trimming pared 5 bases from V and 4 bases from J, leaving 15 bases between. In DNA form, the CDR3 reads TGTGCCAGCAGTCCTCGCGGGACCATTTACGAGCAGTACTTC. Translating gives CASSPRGTIYEQYF.

V is TRBV9 and J is TRBJ1-3; 8 bases are shared with TRBD1. The CDR3 is 13 amino acids. Trimming took 5 bases from V and 7 from J; bases not matched to a gene: 5. Germline V gene data show CDR1 as SGDLS and CDR2 as YYNGEE. CDR3 region: CASRSGQGNTIYF. The DNA of the CDR3 is TGTGCCAGCAGGTCCGGACAGGGCAACACCATATATTTT.

This clone was seen a handful of times. The V and J genes are TRBV15 and TRBJ2-7; 8 nucleotides line up with TRBD1. Germline CDR1 LNHNV, CDR2 YYDKDF (reference sequence). CDR3 length: 14 residues. With V trimmed by 1 base and J by 7 bases, 6 bases remained unmatched. The CDR3 sequence is CATSRGGQGGEQYF. CDR3 coding DNA: TGTGCCACCAGCAGAGGCGGACAGGGCGGGGAGCAGTACTTC. The variable domain in full, completed from reference TRBV15 and TRBJ2-7, reads DAMVIQNPRYQVTQFGKPVTLSCSQTLNHNVMYWYQQKSSQAPKLLFHYYDKDFNNEADTPDNFQSRRPNTSFCFLDIRSPGLGDTAMYLCATSRGGQGGEQYFGPGTRLTVT.

This sequence joins TRBV6-4 and TRBJ2-3; 7 bases map to TRBD2. The CDR3 has 15 residues. The junction had 4 bases not matched to a gene; V was cut back by 4 bases and J by 0 bases. The germline V gene encodes CDR1 MRHNA and CDR2 SNTAGT. CDR3 protein: CASSAISGSTDTQYF. The CDR3 DNA follows: TGTGCCAGCAGTGCCATTAGCGGGAGCACAGATACGCAGTATTTT.

The sample holds one count of this clone. This chain uses TRBV28 with TRBJ2-1; the D is unclear. CDR1 and CDR2 (germline): MDHEN, SYDVKM. Trimming took 1 base from V and 9 from J, leaving 7 bases between them. The CDR3 totals 12 residues. The CDR3, as DNA: TGTGCCAGCAGTTTATTAGAGCGTGAGCAGTTCTTC. Translation gives CASSLLEREQFF.

J is TRBJ2-7 and V is TRBV27, with TRBD2 matching 7 bases. With V trimmed by 5 bases and J by 3 bases, 7 bases remained unmatched. In germline, CDR1 is MNHEY, CDR2 SMNVEV (reference sequence). This CDR3 spans 14 amino acids. The CDR3 loop is CASSPSGRNYEQYF. CDR3 nucleotide sequence: TGTGCCAGCAGTCCCTCCGGGAGGAACTACGAGCAGTACTTC.